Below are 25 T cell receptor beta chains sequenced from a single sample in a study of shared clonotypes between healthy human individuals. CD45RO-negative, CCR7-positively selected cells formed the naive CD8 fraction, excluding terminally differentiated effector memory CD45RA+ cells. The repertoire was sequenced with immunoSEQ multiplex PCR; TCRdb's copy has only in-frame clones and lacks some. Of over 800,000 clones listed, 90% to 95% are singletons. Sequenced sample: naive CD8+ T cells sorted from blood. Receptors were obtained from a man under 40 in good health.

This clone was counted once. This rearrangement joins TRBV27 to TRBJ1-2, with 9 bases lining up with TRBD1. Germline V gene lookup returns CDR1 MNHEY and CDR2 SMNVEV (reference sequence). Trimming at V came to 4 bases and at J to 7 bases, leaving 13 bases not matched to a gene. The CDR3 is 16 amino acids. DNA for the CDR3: TGTGCCAGCAGTTACGATCCGGGACAGGGAGACCTTGGCTACACCTTC. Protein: CASSYDPGQGDLGYTF.

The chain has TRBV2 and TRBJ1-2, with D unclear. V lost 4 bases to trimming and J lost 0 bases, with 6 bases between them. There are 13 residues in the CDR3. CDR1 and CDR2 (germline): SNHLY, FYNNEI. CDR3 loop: CASSAEANYGYTF. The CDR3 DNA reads TGTGCCAGCAGTGCTGAGGCTAACTATGGCTACACCTTC. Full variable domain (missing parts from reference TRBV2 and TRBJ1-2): EPEVTQTPSHQVTQMGQEVILRCVPISNHLYFYWYRQILGQKVEFLVSFYNNEISEKSEIFDDQFSVERPDGSNFTLKIRSTKLEDSAMYFCASSAEANYGYTFGSGTRLTVV.

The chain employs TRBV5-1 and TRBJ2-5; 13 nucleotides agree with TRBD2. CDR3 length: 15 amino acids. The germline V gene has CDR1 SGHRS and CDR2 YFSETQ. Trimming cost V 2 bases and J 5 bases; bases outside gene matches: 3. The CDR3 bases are TGCGCCAGCAGCTTTGGACTAGCGGGAGAGGAGACCCAGTACTTC. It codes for CASSFGLAGEETQYF.

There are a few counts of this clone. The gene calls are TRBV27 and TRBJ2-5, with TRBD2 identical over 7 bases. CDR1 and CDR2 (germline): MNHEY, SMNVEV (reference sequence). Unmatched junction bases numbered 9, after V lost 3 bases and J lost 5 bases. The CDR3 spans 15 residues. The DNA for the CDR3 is TGTGCCAGCAGTTTGGGGAGGGCCATGATGGAGACCCAGTACTTC. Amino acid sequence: CASSLGRAMMETQYF.

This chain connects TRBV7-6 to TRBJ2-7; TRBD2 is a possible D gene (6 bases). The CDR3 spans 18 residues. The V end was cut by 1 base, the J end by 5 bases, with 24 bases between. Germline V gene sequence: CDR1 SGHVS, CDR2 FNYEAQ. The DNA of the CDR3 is TGTGCCAGCAGCTTAGTCACGGAGGGCACGGGGCTGGGCGACGAGCAGTACTTC. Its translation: CASSLVTEGTGLGDEQYF.

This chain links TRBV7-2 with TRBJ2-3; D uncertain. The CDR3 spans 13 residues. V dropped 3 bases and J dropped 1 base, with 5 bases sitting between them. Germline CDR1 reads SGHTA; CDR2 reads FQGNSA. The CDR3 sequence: CASSFLGTDTQYF. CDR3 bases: TGTGCCAGCAGCTTTTTGGGCACAGATACGCAGTATTTT. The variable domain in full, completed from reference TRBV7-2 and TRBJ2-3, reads GAGVSQSPSNKVTEKGKDVELRCDPISGHTALYWYRQSLGQGLEFLIYFQGNSAPDKSGLPSDRFSAERTGGSVSTLTIQRTQQEDSAVYLCASSFLGTDTQYFGPGTRLTVL.

CDR3 amino acids: CASSGLNNEQFF. DNA of the CDR3: TGTGCCAGCAGTGGACTGAACAATGAGCAGTTCTTC. V usage is TRBV27 and J usage is TRBJ2-1, with TRBD2 as a possible D gene (5 bases). This CDR3 comprises 12 residues. Trimming removed 5 bases from V and 5 bases from J, with 7 bases in between. In germline, CDR1 is MNHEY, CDR2 SMNVEV (reference sequence).

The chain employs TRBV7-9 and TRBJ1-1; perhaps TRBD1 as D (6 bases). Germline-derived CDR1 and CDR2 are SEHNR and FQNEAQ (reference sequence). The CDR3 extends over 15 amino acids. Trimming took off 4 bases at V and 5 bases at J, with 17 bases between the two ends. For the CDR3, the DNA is TGTGCCAGCAGCTCCCCCGGGGGGCCGGGGACTGAAGCTTTCTTT. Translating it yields CASSSPGGPGTEAFF.

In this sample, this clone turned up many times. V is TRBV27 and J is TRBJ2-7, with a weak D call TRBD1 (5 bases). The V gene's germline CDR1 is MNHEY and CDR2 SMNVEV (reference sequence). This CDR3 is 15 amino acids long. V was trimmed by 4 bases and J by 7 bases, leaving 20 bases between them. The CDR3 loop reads CASSSGHTTLGEQYF. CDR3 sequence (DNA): TGTGCCAGCAGTTCCGGACACACTACGCTCGGAGAGCAGTACTTC.

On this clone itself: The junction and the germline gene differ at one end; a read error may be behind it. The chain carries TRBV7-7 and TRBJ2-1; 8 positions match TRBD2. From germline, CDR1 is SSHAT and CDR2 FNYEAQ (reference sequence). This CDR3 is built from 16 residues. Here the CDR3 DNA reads TGTGCTAGCAGCTTAGTAAGGCGGGAGGCCGTGTATGAGCAGTTCTTC. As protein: CASSLVRREAVYEQFF.

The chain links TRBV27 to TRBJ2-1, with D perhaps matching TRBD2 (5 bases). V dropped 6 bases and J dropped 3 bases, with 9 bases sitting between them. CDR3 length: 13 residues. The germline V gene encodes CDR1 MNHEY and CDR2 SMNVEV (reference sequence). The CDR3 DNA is TGTGCCAGCAGCTTCGGGGTCTACAATGAGCAGTTCTTC. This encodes CASSFGVYNEQFF.

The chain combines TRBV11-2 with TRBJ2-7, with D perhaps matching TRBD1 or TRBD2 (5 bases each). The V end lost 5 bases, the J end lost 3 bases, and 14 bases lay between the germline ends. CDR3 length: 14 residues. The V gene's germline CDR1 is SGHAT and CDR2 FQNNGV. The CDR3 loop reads CASSQRDGNYEQYF. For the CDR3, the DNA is TGTGCCAGCAGCCAAAGGGACGGAAACTACGAGCAGTACTTC.

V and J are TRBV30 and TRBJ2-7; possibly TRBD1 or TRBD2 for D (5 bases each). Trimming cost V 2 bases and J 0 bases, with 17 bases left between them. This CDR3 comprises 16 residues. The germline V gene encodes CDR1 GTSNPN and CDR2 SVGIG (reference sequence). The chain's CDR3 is CAWSPGRSIPSYEQYF. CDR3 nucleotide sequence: TGTGCCTGGAGTCCGGGACGGAGTATACCCTCCTACGAGCAGTACTTC. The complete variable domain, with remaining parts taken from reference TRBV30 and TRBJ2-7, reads SQTIHQWPATLVQPVGSPLSLECTVEGTSNPNLYWYRQAAGRGLQLLFYSVGIGQISSEVPQNLSASRPQDRQFILSSKKLLLSDSGFYLCAWSPGRSIPSYEQYFGPGTRLTVT.

CDR3 nucleotides: TGTGCCAGCAGTTTTTCTTTGCGGAAAAGGGGGAATGAGCAGTTCTTC. Translating it yields CASSFSLRKRGNEQFF. This chain connects TRBV28 to TRBJ2-1, with a tentative D call TRBD1 (6 bases). Trimming shortened V by 3 bases and J by 7 bases, and 19 bases separated the two germline ends. The CDR3 is 16 residues long. CDR1 and CDR2 from the germline V gene are MDHEN and SYDVKM.

The CDR3 DNA is TGTGCCAGCAGCTCAGCAGGGGGCATCGACGAGCAGTACTTC. Amino acids: CASSSAGGIDEQYF. This sequence joins TRBV7-9 and TRBJ2-7; 8 positions agree with TRBD1. Germline-derived CDR1 and CDR2 are SEHNR and FQNEAQ (reference sequence). V lost 4 bases and J lost 5; bases outside the gene matches: 7. CDR3 length: 14 residues.

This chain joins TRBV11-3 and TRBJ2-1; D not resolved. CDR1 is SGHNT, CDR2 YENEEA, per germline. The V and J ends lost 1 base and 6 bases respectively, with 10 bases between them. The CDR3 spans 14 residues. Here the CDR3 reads CASSLGPWGNEQFF. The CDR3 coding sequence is TGTGCCAGCAGCTTAGGGCCCTGGGGCAATGAGCAGTTCTTC.

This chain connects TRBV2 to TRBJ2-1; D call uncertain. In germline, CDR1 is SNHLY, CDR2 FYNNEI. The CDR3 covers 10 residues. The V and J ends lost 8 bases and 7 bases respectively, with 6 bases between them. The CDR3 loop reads CASAENEQFF. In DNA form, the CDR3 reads TGTGCCAGCGCAGAAAATGAGCAGTTCTTC.

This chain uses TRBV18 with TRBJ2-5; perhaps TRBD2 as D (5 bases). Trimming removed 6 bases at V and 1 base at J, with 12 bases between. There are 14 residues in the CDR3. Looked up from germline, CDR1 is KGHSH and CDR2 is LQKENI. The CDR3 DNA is TGTGCCAGCTCTAGAGGGAAACCCCAAGAGACCCAGTACTTC. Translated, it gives CASSRGKPQETQYF.

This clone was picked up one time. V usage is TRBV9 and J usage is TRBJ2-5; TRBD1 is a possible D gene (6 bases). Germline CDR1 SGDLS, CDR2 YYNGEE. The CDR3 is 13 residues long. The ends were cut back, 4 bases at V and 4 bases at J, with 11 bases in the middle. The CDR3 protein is CASSRGGGETQYF. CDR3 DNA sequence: TGTGCCAGCAGCCGTGGGGGCGGAGAGACCCAGTACTTC.

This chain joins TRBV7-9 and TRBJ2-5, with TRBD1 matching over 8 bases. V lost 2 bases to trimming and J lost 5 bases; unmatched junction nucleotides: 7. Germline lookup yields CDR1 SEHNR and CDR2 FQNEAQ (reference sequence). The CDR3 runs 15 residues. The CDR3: CASSLKQGVLETQYF. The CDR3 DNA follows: TGTGCCAGCAGCTTAAAACAGGGGGTTCTGGAGACCCAGTACTTC.

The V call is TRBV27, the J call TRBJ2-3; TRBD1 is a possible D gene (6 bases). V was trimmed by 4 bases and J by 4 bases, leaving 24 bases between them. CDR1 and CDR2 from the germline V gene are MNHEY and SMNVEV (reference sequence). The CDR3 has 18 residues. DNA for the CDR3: TGTGCCAGCAGTTCTTACTCGACAGGTCGGAGGTTCGCAGATACGCAGTATTTT. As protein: CASSSYSTGRRFADTQYF.

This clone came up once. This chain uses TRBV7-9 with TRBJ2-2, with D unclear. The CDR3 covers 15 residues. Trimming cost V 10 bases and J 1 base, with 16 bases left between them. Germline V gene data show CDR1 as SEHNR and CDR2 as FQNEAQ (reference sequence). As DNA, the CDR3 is TGTGCCACCTCTCGTGGTTCCGGGAACACCGGGGAGCTGTTTTTT. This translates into CATSRGSGNTGELFF.

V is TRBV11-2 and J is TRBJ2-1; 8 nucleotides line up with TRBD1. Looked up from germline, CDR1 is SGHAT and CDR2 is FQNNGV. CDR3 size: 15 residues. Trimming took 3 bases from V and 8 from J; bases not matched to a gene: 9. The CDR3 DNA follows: TGTGCCAGCAGCTTCTCAGCAGGGGGCTTGGATGAGCAGTTCTTC. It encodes CASSFSAGGLDEQFF.

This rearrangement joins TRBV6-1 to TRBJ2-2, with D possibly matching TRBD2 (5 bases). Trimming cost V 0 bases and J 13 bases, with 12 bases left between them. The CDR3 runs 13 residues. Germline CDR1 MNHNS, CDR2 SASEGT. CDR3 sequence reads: CASSEAGSRGLFF. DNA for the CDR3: TGTGCCAGCAGTGAAGCAGGGAGCCGGGGGCTGTTTTTT.

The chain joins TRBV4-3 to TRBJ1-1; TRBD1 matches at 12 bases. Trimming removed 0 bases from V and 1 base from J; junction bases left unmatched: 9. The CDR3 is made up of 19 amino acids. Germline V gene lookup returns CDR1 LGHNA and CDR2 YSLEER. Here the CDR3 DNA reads TGCGCCAGCAGCCAAGATTGGGGGACAGGGGGCAGGGGGAACACTGAAGCTTTCTTT. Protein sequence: CASSQDWGTGGRGNTEAFF.